The clone carrying this TCR beta chain was counted a few times. Trimming removed 2 bases from V and 7 bases from J, with 12 bases in between. In germline, CDR1 is SSHAT, CDR2 FNYEAQ (reference sequence). This CDR3 spans 13 amino acids. This entry belongs to a study of somatic mutations in cytotoxic T cells in rheumatoid arthritis. The wider study: Sorting by flow gave nearly 100% purity for some V beta antibody-stained T-cell populations, including V beta1+ cells sequenced for TCRB.

How the authors handled the data: Published virus-specific TCRB sequences found rare matches among patient CD8+ clones larger than 1%. Repertoires were generated with immunoSEQ multiplex PCR, while TCRdb's copy carries only in-frame clones and drops some. That table is the source of V, J and clone size, and D and trimming were worked out from the DNA. The sample lists about 10,000 clones, 75% to 85% occurring once. Positive magnetic bead selection isolated CD4+ and CD8+ cells, and flow cytometry checked purity. The chain carries TRBV7-7 and TRBJ2-7; TRBD2 might be the D (6 bases). The TCR originated in an adult with rheumatoid arthritis. Material: CD8+ T cells sorted from blood. The CDR3 DNA follows: TGTGCCAGCAGCTTAATCAGGGCGGGGGAGCAGTACTTC. Protein sequence: CASSLIRAGEQYF.